This is a list of T cell receptor beta chains from one sample in a study of neurological immune-mediated disorders. TCRdb analysed the 5' RACE reads with MiXCR anew, one entry per CDR3 protein. The sample holds tens of thousands of distinct CDR3 sequences, 3% to 4% seen once. What was sequenced was CD4+ T cells from blood. The receptors come from a woman aged 40 to 50 with multiple sclerosis. The CDR3 runs from the conserved cysteine through the conserved F or W. The order of the fields is D gene, J gene, V gene, clone size, CDR3 protein, CDR3 DNA. D genes are given only for firm matches. Size is stated as once, few or many counts, or a class when the clone is expanded.

d_call: NA; j_call: TRBJ1-2; v_call: TRBV5-1; clone_size: many; cdr3_aa: CASSFGTAYGYTF; cdr3_nt: TGCGCCAGCAGCTTCGGAACAGCCTATGGCTACACCTTC
d_call: TRBD2; j_call: TRBJ2-3; v_call: TRBV20-1; clone_size: many; cdr3_aa: CSATGRGGTDTQYF; cdr3_nt: TGCAGTGCTACAGGGCGGGGGGGCACAGATACGCAGTATTTT
d_call: NA; j_call: TRBJ1-6; v_call: TRBV5-1; clone_size: many; cdr3_aa: CASSLGRDSPLHF; cdr3_nt: TGCGCCAGCAGCTTGGGTCGGGATTCACCCCTCCACTTT
d_call: NA; j_call: TRBJ2-3; v_call: TRBV18; clone_size: many; cdr3_aa: CASSLNGASTDTQYF; cdr3_nt: TGTGCCAGCTCCCTAAACGGGGCCAGCACAGATACGCAGTATTTT
d_call: NA; j_call: TRBJ1-4; v_call: TRBV6-6; clone_size: many; cdr3_aa: CASSGTAEKLFF; cdr3_nt: TGTGCCAGCAGTGGGACGGCTGAAAAACTGTTTTTT
d_call: TRBD2; j_call: TRBJ2-3; v_call: TRBV7-2; clone_size: many; cdr3_aa: CASSFGLAGAILTDTQYF; cdr3_nt: TGTGCCAGCAGCTTTGGGCTAGCGGGGGCAATACTCACAGATACGCAGTATTTT
d_call: NA; j_call: TRBJ1-2; v_call: TRBV7-8; clone_size: many; cdr3_aa: CASTPPGGDWGYTF; cdr3_nt: TGTGCCAGCACCCCCCCGGGGGGGGATTGGGGCTACACCTTC
d_call: NA; j_call: TRBJ2-7; v_call: TRBV5-1; clone_size: many; cdr3_aa: CASSLGGYSYEQYF; cdr3_nt: TGCGCCAGCAGCTTGGGTGGATACTCCTACGAGCAGTACTTC
d_call: NA; j_call: TRBJ2-4; v_call: TRBV28; clone_size: many; cdr3_aa: CASEHEGTIQYF; cdr3_nt: TGTGCCAGCGAGCATGAGGGGACCATTCAGTACTTC
d_call: NA; j_call: TRBJ2-1; v_call: TRBV29-1; clone_size: many; cdr3_aa: CSVGERGAHNEQFF; cdr3_nt: TGCAGCGTTGGAGAAAGGGGGGCCCACAATGAGCAGTTCTTC
d_call: TRBD1; j_call: TRBJ2-7; v_call: TRBV6-5; clone_size: many; cdr3_aa: CASSPGGQAYYEQYF; cdr3_nt: TGTGCCAGCAGTCCAGGCGGACAGGCCTACTACGAGCAGTACTTC
d_call: NA; j_call: TRBJ1-3; v_call: TRBV9; clone_size: many; cdr3_aa: CASSLEGLSGNTIYF; cdr3_nt: TGTGCCAGCAGCCTCGAAGGTCTCTCTGGAAACACCATATATTTT
d_call: NA; j_call: TRBJ1-3; v_call: TRBV20-1; clone_size: many; cdr3_aa: CSARDPGPGNTIYF; cdr3_nt: TGCAGTGCTAGAGATCCCGGCCCTGGAAACACCATATATTTT
d_call: NA; j_call: TRBJ1-5; v_call: TRBV6-5; clone_size: many; cdr3_aa: CASSQQIRQPQHF; cdr3_nt: TGTGCCAGCAGCCAGCAAATACGGCAGCCCCAGCATTTT
d_call: NA; j_call: TRBJ2-1; v_call: TRBV29-1; clone_size: many; cdr3_aa: CSVGQGKRDEQFF; cdr3_nt: TGCAGCGTTGGACAGGGAAAGCGGGATGAGCAGTTCTTC
d_call: TRBD1; j_call: TRBJ1-1; v_call: TRBV4-1; clone_size: once; cdr3_aa: CASSPNRGGSTEAFF; cdr3_nt: TGCGCCAGCAGCCCTAACAGGGGTGGAAGCACTGAAGCTTTCTTT
d_call: TRBD2; j_call: TRBJ2-1; v_call: TRBV4-1; clone_size: many; cdr3_aa: CASSQDRGGGQNEQFF; cdr3_nt: TGCGCCAGCAGCCAAGATCGAGGCGGGGGGCAGAATGAGCAGTTCTTC
d_call: NA; j_call: TRBJ1-1; v_call: TRBV6-1; clone_size: many; cdr3_aa: CASSLDRGFTEAFF; cdr3_nt: TGTGCCAGCAGCTTGGACAGAGGGTTCACTGAAGCTTTCTTT
d_call: NA; j_call: TRBJ1-1; v_call: TRBV5-1; clone_size: many; cdr3_aa: CASSQTPANTEAFF; cdr3_nt: TGCGCCAGCAGTCAGACCCCAGCCAACACTGAAGCTTTCTTT
d_call: NA; j_call: TRBJ2-1; v_call: TRBV7-2; clone_size: many; cdr3_aa: CASSLVGNEQFF; cdr3_nt: TGTGCCAGCAGCTTAGTTGGTAATGAGCAGTTCTTC
d_call: TRBD2; j_call: TRBJ2-3; v_call: TRBV27; clone_size: many; cdr3_aa: CASSPYPSGGRSDTQYF; cdr3_nt: TGTGCCAGCAGTCCCTACCCTAGCGGGGGAAGGTCAGATACGCAGTATTTT
d_call: NA; j_call: TRBJ1-5; v_call: TRBV20-1; clone_size: many; cdr3_aa: CSGTDLGSNQPQHF; cdr3_nt: TGCAGTGGAACGGATCTAGGTAGCAATCAGCCCCAGCATTTT
d_call: NA; j_call: TRBJ2-7; v_call: TRBV7-2; clone_size: many; cdr3_aa: CASSLQGAIMGEQYF; cdr3_nt: TGTGCCAGCAGCTTACAAGGGGCAATCATGGGCGAGCAGTACTTC
d_call: TRBD1; j_call: TRBJ2-1; v_call: TRBV5-1; clone_size: many; cdr3_aa: CASESGTQGNEQFF; cdr3_nt: TGCGCCAGCGAATCCGGGACACAGGGGAATGAGCAGTTCTTC
d_call: TRBD1; j_call: TRBJ1-2; v_call: TRBV20-1; clone_size: many; cdr3_aa: CSAGGAGGINYGYTF; cdr3_nt: TGCAGTGCTGGGGGGGCAGGGGGCATCAACTATGGCTACACCTTC
d_call: TRBD2; j_call: TRBJ2-1; v_call: TRBV5-1; clone_size: many; cdr3_aa: CASSLAGGRREQFF; cdr3_nt: TGCGCCAGCAGCTTGGCGGGGGGGAGGCGCGAGCAGTTCTTC
d_call: NA; j_call: TRBJ2-7; v_call: TRBV5-1; clone_size: many; cdr3_aa: CASSLGLGVYEQYF; cdr3_nt: TGCGCCAGCAGCTTGGGACTCGGGGTCTACGAGCAGTACTTC
d_call: TRBD2; j_call: TRBJ2-3; v_call: TRBV20-1; clone_size: many; cdr3_aa: CSARVAGITDTQYF; cdr3_nt: TGCAGTGCTAGAGTAGCGGGAATCACAGATACGCAGTATTTT
d_call: TRBD1; j_call: TRBJ1-6; v_call: TRBV20-1; clone_size: many; cdr3_aa: CSAKRTGASPLHF; cdr3_nt: TGCAGTGCTAAAAGGACAGGGGCCAGTCCCCTCCACTTT
d_call: TRBD2; j_call: TRBJ2-7; v_call: TRBV12-3/TRBV12-4; clone_size: many; cdr3_aa: CASSLALRGRRGGSYEQYF; cdr3_nt: TGTGCCAGCAGTTTAGCTCTCCGGGGGAGACGGGGGGGATCCTACGAGCAGTACTTC
d_call: NA; j_call: TRBJ1-2; v_call: TRBV7-8; clone_size: many; cdr3_aa: CASSLSALNYGYTF; cdr3_nt: TGTGCCAGCAGCTTATCGGCTCTTAACTATGGCTACACCTTC
d_call: TRBD1; j_call: TRBJ2-7; v_call: TRBV7-9; clone_size: many; cdr3_aa: CASSSDRGFDEQYF; cdr3_nt: TGTGCCAGCAGCTCGGACAGGGGATTTGACGAGCAGTACTTC
d_call: TRBD1; j_call: TRBJ2-1; v_call: TRBV24-1; clone_size: many; cdr3_aa: CATSDVGTVNEQFF; cdr3_nt: TGTGCCACCAGTGATGTAGGGACAGTCAATGAGCAGTTCTTC
d_call: TRBD2; j_call: TRBJ2-2; v_call: TRBV20-1; clone_size: many; cdr3_aa: CSARTSGGMNTGELFF; cdr3_nt: TGCAGTGCTAGGACTAGCGGGGGCATGAACACCGGGGAGCTGTTTTTT
d_call: TRBD1; j_call: TRBJ2-7; v_call: TRBV29-1; clone_size: many; cdr3_aa: CSVGTGTGYEQYF; cdr3_nt: TGCAGCGTTGGGACCGGGACAGGGTACGAGCAGTACTTC
d_call: NA; j_call: TRBJ2-3; v_call: TRBV18; clone_size: many; cdr3_aa: CASSPPRVTDTQYF; cdr3_nt: TGTGCCAGCTCACCACCGAGGGTCACAGATACGCAGTATTTT
d_call: NA; j_call: TRBJ1-4; v_call: TRBV4-2; clone_size: many; cdr3_aa: CASSQAKQINEKLFF; cdr3_nt: TGTGCCAGCAGCCAAGCGAAACAGATTAATGAAAAACTGTTTTTT
d_call: NA; j_call: TRBJ2-1; v_call: TRBV5-1; clone_size: many; cdr3_aa: CASSLQGKYNNEQFF; cdr3_nt: TGCGCCAGCAGCTTGCAAGGGAAGTATAACAATGAGCAGTTCTTC
d_call: NA; j_call: TRBJ1-4; v_call: TRBV5-1; clone_size: many; cdr3_aa: CASSKDQDEKLFF; cdr3_nt: TGCGCCAGCAGCAAAGACCAGGATGAAAAACTGTTTTTT
d_call: NA; j_call: TRBJ1-1; v_call: TRBV6-6; clone_size: many; cdr3_aa: CASSTRGENTEAFF; cdr3_nt: TGTGCCAGCAGTACCAGGGGCGAAAACACTGAAGCTTTCTTT
d_call: NA; j_call: TRBJ2-1; v_call: TRBV20-1; clone_size: medium-sized; cdr3_aa: CSAGTYNEQFF; cdr3_nt: TGCAGTGCTGGGACTTACAATGAGCAGTTCTTC
d_call: NA; j_call: TRBJ2-3; v_call: TRBV29-1; clone_size: many; cdr3_aa: CSVERGGGPGDTQYF; cdr3_nt: TGCAGCGTTGAAAGAGGGGGAGGCCCGGGAGATACGCAGTATTTT
d_call: NA; j_call: TRBJ2-3; v_call: TRBV2; clone_size: many; cdr3_aa: CASKGVTDTQYF; cdr3_nt: TGTGCCAGCAAAGGGGTTACAGATACGCAGTATTTT
d_call: TRBD1; j_call: TRBJ2-1; v_call: TRBV12-5; clone_size: many; cdr3_aa: CASGLVPWQGAYNEQFF; cdr3_nt: TGTGCTAGTGGTTTGGTACCCTGGCAGGGGGCGTACAATGAGCAGTTCTTC
d_call: NA; j_call: TRBJ2-3; v_call: TRBV5-1; clone_size: many; cdr3_aa: CASSLGATDTQYF; cdr3_nt: TGCGCCAGCAGTCTAGGGGCCACAGATACGCAGTATTTT
d_call: NA; j_call: TRBJ2-7; v_call: TRBV10-3; clone_size: many; cdr3_aa: CAISEGRSSYEQYF; cdr3_nt: TGTGCCATCAGTGAGGGCAGGAGCTCCTACGAGCAGTACTTC
d_call: NA; j_call: TRBJ1-2; v_call: TRBV10-3; clone_size: many; cdr3_aa: CAISGTAFSYGYTF; cdr3_nt: TGTGCCATCAGTGGGACAGCCTTCTCGTATGGCTACACCTTC
d_call: TRBD2; j_call: TRBJ2-1; v_call: TRBV20-1; clone_size: many; cdr3_aa: CSAEGTSGGNNEQFF; cdr3_nt: TGCAGTGCTGAAGGGACTAGCGGGGGAAACAATGAGCAGTTCTTC
d_call: NA; j_call: TRBJ1-1; v_call: TRBV25-1; clone_size: many; cdr3_aa: CASSELGQNTEAFF; cdr3_nt: TGTGCCAGCAGTGAATTGGGACAGAACACTGAAGCTTTCTTT